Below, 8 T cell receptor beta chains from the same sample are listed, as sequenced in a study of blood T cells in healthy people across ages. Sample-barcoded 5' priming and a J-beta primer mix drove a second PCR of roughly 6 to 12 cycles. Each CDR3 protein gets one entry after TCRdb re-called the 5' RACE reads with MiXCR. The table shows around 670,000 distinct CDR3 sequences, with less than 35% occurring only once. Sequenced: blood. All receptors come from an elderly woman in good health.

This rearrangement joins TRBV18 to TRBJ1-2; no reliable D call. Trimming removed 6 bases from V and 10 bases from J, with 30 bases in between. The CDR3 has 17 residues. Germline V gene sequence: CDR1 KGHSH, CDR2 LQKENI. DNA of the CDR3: TGTGCCAGCTCGCCCATGCCTAGTGGGGAAGGAGGTTCTGACTACACCTTC. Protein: CASSPMPSGEGGSDYTF.

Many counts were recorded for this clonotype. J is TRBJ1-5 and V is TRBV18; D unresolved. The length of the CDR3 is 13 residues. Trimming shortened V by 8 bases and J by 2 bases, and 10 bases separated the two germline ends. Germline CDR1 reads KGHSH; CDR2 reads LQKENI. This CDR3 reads CASSSQGNQPQHF. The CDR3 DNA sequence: TGTGCCAGCAGTTCGCAGGGCAATCAGCCCCAGCATTTT.

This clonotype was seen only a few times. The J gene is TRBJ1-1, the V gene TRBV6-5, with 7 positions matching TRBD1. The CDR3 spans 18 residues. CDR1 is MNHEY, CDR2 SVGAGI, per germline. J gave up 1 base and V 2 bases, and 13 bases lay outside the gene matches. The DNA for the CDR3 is TGTGCCAGCAGTTACCGGCCTCCGACGACAGGGCGGAACACTGAAGCTTTCTTT. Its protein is CASSYRPPTTGRNTEAFF.

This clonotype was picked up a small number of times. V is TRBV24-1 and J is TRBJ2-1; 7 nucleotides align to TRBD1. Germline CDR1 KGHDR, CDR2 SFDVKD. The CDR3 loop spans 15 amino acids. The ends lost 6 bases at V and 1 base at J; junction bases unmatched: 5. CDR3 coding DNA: TGTGCCACCAGTAGTACAGGGGTGTCCTACAATGAGCAGTTCTTC. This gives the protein CATSSTGVSYNEQFF.

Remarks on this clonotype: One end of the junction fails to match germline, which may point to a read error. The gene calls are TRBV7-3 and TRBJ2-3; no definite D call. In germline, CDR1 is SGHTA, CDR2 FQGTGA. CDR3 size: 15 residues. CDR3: CANSLLKSSTDTQYF. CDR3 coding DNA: TGTGCCAACAGCTTACTGAAGTCCAGCACAGATACGCAGTATTTT.

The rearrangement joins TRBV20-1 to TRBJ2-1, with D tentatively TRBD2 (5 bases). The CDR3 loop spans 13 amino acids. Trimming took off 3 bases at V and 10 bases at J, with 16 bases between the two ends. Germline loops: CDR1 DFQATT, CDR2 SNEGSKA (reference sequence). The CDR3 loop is CSASSSGGYEQFF. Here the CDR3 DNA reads TGCAGTGCTAGTTCGAGCGGCGGCTACGAGCAGTTCTTC.

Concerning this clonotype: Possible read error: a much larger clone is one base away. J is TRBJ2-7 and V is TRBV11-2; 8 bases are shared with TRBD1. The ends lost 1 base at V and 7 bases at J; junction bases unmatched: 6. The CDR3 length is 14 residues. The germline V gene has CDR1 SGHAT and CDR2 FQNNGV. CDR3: CASSLVGQVNEQYF. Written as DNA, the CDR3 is TGTGCCAGCAGCTTAGTGGGACAGGTCAATGAGCAGTACTTC.

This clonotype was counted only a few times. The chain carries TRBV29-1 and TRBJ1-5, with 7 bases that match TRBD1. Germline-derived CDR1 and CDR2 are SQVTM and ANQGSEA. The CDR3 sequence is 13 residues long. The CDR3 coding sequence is TGCAACGCCGGTCAGGGGGACAATCAGCCCCAGCATTTT. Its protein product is CNAGQGDNQPQHF. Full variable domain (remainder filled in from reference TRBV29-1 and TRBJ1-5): SAVISQKPSRDICQRGTSLTIQCQVDSQVTMMFWYRQQPGQSLTLIATANQGSEATYESGFVIDKFPISRPNLTFSTLTVSNMSPEDSSIYLCNAGQGDNQPQHFGDGTRLSIL.